This TCR beta chain was retrieved from a study of cytomegalovirus exposure and HLA in healthy donors. Study-level results: TCR clusters originating in the first cohort tended to co-occur in the approximately 120 validation repertoires, according to a later analysis.

The germline CDR1 and CDR2 sequences are SGDLS and YYNGEE. The CDR3 contains 17 residues. The V end was cut by 0 bases, the J end by 6 bases, with 21 bases between. As regards this clone: Its target is unknown.

TCRdb's copy holds only in-frame clones and misses some; the assay was immunoSEQ multiplex PCR. This table has some 160,000 clones, about 88% appearing once. The receptor was isolated from a man aged 18 to 29 in good health and CMV-seronegative. The chain uses TRBV9 and TRBJ1-2; D unresolved. Sequenced material: PBMCs. CDR3 amino acids: CASSVAGEGRSLDGYTF. The CDR3, as DNA: TGTGCCAGCAGCGTAGCTGGAGAAGGTCGAAGCCTTGATGGCTACACCTTC.